A single sample gave rise to the 9 T cell receptor beta chains below, sequenced in a study of human T cells and chemical hapten exposure. Regarding time point: pre-sensitization, week 0. Treatment given: therapeutic diphenylcyclopropenone sensitization with weekly scalp DPC. TCRdb re-derived calls from the RACE reads in MiXCR, one entry per CDR3 protein. The sample lists over 300,000 distinct CDR3 sequences; approximately 5% were seen once. The specimen comprised whole blood, sampled in connection with sensitization to the hapten diphenylcyclopropenone (DPC). Receptors originate from a woman between 50 and 59 years old with alopecia areata. Some clones in this sample may be carry-over from other donors' samples.

This clonotype was seen repeatedly, ten times or more. J is TRBJ2-2 and V is TRBV7-8; no reliable D call. Trimming removed 5 bases from V and 4 bases from J, with 17 bases in between. Per the germline V gene, CDR1 is SGHVS and CDR2 is FQNEAQ. The CDR3 consists of 16 residues. CDR3 nucleotides: TGTGCCAGCAGCATCCGTTTAGGGCCTCCCACCGGGGAGCTGTTTTTT. As protein: CASSIRLGPPTGELFF.

The rearrangement links TRBV9 to TRBJ1-6; D possibly corresponds to TRBD1 (6 bases). V lost 4 bases, J lost 7 bases, and 15 bases lay in between. Looked up from germline, CDR1 is SGDLS and CDR2 is YYNGEE. The CDR3 is made up of 15 amino acids. CDR3 amino acids: CASSTGGGQNSPLHF. For the CDR3, the DNA is TGTGCCAGCAGCACCGGCGGGGGGCAAAATTCACCCCTCCACTTT.

This chain joins TRBV20-1 and TRBJ1-2, with D tentatively TRBD1 (5 bases). Trimming pared 4 bases from V and 4 bases from J, leaving 19 bases between. The germline V gene encodes CDR1 DFQATT and CDR2 SNEGSKA (reference sequence). The CDR3 has 15 residues. CDR3 loop: CSATENPARVYGYTF. DNA for the CDR3: TGCAGTGCTACAGAGAACCCCGCCAGGGTCTATGGCTACACCTTC.

In its sample, this clonotype was seen many times. The chain has TRBV5-6 and TRBJ2-1; D might be TRBD1 (5 bases). Germline V gene data show CDR1 as SGHDT and CDR2 as YYEEEE. Trimming took off 4 bases at V and 10 bases at J, with 12 bases between the two ends. The CDR3 spans 12 residues. The CDR3 here is CASSLGPQEQFF. CDR3 in DNA: TGTGCCAGCAGCCTGGGGCCTCAAGAGCAGTTCTTC. The complete variable domain, with remaining parts taken from reference TRBV5-6 and TRBJ2-1, reads DAGVTQSPTHLIKTRGQQVTLRCSPKSGHDTVSWYQQALGQGPQFIFQYYEEEERQRGNFPDRFSGHQFPNYSSELNVNALLLGDSALYLCASSLGPQEQFFGPGTRLTVL.

This clonotype has ten or more counts. The chain uses TRBV20-1 and TRBJ1-5; D remains ambiguous. V gave up 3 bases and J gave up 1 base, with 7 bases separating them. Germline CDR1 is DFQATT and CDR2 is SNEGSKA (reference sequence). CDR3 length: 13 amino acids. CDR3 nucleotides: TGCAGTGCTAGGGACGGGAGCAATCAGCCCCAGCATTTT. This gives the protein CSARDGSNQPQHF.

This clonotype has ten or more counts. This chain links TRBV29-1 with TRBJ2-7, with 12 bases that match TRBD2. The trim removed 4 bases at V and 2 bases at J, leaving 3 bases unmatched. CDR1 and CDR2 (germline): SQVTM, ANQGSEA. The length of the CDR3 is 14 residues. The CDR3 DNA follows: TGCAGCGTTGGACTAGCGGGAGTCCCCTACGAGCAGTACTTC. Protein sequence: CSVGLAGVPYEQYF.

This clonotype was seen ten or more times. This sequence joins TRBV4-1 and TRBJ2-7; D remains ambiguous. V was clipped by 1 base and J by 2 bases, with 9 bases between them. The CDR3 is 14 amino acids. Germline CDR1 MGHRA, CDR2 YSYEKL. The CDR3 nucleotides read TGCGCCAGCAGCCAAGGCAGGAGTCCCTACGAGCAGTACTTC. This codes for CASSQGRSPYEQYF.

This clonotype was counted many times. The gene calls are TRBV3-1 and TRBJ2-1, with D possibly matching TRBD2 (5 bases). The CDR3 length is 16 residues. CDR1 LGHDT and CDR2 YNNKEL come from the germline V gene (reference sequence). The ends were cut back, 0 bases at V and 0 bases at J, with 9 bases in the middle. Here the CDR3 reads CASSQEPSGSYNEQFF. The DNA of the CDR3 is TGTGCCAGCAGCCAAGAGCCCAGCGGCTCCTACAATGAGCAGTTCTTC.

In this sample, this clonotype turned up many times. The gene calls are TRBV5-1 and TRBJ2-2, with D unclear. CDR1 is SGHRS and CDR2 is YFSETQ in the germline V gene. The CDR3 consists of 15 residues. With 0 bases removed from V and 2 bases from J, the gap between germline ends came to 8 bases. The CDR3 DNA reads as TGCGCCAGCAGCTTGGTGACGGGCAACACCGGGGAGCTGTTTTTT. This sequence encodes CASSLVTGNTGELFF.